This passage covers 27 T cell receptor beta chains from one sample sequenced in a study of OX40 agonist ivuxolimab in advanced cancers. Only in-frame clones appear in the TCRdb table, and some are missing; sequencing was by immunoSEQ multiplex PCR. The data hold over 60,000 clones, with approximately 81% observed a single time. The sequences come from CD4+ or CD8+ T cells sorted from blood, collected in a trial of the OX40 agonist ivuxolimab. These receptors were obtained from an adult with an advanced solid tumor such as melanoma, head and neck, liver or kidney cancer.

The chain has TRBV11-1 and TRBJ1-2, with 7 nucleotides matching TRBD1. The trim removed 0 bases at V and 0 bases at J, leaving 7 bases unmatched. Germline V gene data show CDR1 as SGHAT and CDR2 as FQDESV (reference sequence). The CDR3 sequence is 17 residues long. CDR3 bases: TGTGCCAGCAGCTTAGCCGGGACAGCGGGAACTAACTATGGCTACACCTTC. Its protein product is CASSLAGTAGTNYGYTF.

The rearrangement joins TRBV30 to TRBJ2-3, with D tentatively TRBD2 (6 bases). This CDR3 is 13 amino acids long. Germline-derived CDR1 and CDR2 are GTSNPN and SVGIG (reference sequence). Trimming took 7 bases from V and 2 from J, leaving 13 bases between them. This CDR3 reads CASTRGLTDTQYF. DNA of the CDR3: TGTGCCTCCACAAGGGGACTCACAGATACGCAGTATTTT.

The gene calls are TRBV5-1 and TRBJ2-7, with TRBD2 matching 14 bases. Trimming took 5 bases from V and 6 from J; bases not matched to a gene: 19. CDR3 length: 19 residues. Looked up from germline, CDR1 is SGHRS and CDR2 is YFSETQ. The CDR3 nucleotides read TGCGCCAGCAGGGACCGTGTGGGACTAGCGGGAGTTTGGTTCGGCGAGCAGTACGTC. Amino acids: CASRDRVGLAGVWFGEQYV.

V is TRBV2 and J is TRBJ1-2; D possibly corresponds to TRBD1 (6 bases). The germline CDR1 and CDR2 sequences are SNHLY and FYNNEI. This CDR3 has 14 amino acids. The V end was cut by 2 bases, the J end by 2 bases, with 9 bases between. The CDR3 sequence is CASSEQGFNYGYTF. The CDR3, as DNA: TGTGCCAGCAGTGAACAGGGGTTCAACTATGGCTACACCTTC.

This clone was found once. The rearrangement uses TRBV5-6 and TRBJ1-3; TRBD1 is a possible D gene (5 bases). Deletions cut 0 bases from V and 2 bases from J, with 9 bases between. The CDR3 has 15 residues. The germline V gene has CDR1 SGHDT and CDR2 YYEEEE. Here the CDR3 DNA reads TGTGCCAGCAGCTTGGGCCAGGGCACTGGAAACACCATATATTTT. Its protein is CASSLGQGTGNTIYF.

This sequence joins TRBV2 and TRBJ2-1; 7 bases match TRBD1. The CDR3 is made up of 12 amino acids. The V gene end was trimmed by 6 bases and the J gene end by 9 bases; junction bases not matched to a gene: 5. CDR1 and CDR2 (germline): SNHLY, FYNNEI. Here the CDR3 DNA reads TGTGCCAGCAGGGAACAGGGGATTGAGCAGTTCTTC. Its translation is CASREQGIEQFF.

CDR3 sequence reads: CASREREMYDEQFF. Written as DNA, the CDR3 is TGTGCCAGTAGGGAGCGGGAGATGTACGATGAGCAGTTCTTC. The chain has TRBV19 and TRBJ2-1; TRBD2 matches 8 bases. With 6 bases clipped from V and 8 bases from J, the junction kept 9 bases outside the gene matches. The CDR3 length is 14 residues. Germline V gene sequence: CDR1 LNHDA, CDR2 SQIVND (reference sequence).

CDR3 amino acids: CASSAAGLGTGGYGYTF. As DNA, the CDR3 is TGTGCCAGCAGTGCCGCCGGCCTAGGGACAGGGGGCTATGGCTACACCTTC. The rearrangement links TRBV27 to TRBJ1-2, with TRBD1 matching over 11 bases. With 5 bases clipped from V and 4 bases from J, the junction kept 12 bases outside the gene matches. The CDR3 contains 17 residues. Looked up from germline, CDR1 is MNHEY and CDR2 is SMNVEV (reference sequence).

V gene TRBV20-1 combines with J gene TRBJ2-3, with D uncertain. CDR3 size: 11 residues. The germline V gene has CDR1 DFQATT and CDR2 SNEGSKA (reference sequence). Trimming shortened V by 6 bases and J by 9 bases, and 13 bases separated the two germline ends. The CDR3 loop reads CSAELPTTQYF. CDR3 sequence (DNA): TGCAGTGCAGAACTCCCAACCACGCAGTATTTT.

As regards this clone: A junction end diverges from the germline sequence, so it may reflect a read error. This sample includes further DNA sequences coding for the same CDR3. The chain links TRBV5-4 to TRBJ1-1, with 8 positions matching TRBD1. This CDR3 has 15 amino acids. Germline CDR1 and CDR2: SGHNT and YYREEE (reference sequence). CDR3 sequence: CASSNWTGRNTEAFF. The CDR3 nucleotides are TGTGCCAGCAGCAACTGGACAGGGAGGAACACTGAAGCCTTCTTT.

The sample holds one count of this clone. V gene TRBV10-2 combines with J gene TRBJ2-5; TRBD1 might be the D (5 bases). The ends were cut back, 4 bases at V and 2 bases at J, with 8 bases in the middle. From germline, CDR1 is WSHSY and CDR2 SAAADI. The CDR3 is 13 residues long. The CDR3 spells CASSVRQQETQYF. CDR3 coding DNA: TGCGCCAGCAGTGTCCGACAGCAAGAGACCCAGTACTTC.

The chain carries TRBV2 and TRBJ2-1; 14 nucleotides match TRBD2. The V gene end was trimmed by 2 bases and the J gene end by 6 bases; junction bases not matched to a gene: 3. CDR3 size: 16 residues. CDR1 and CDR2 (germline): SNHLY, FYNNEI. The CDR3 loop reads CASSERGLAGVNEQFF. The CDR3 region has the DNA TGTGCCAGCAGTGAAAGGGGACTAGCGGGAGTCAATGAGCAGTTCTTC. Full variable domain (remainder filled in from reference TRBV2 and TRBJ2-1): EPEVTQTPSHQVTQMGQEVILRCVPISNHLYFYWYRQILGQKVEFLVSFYNNEISEKSEIFDDQFSVERPDGSNFTLKIRSTKLEDSAMYFCASSERGLAGVNEQFFGPGTRLTVL.

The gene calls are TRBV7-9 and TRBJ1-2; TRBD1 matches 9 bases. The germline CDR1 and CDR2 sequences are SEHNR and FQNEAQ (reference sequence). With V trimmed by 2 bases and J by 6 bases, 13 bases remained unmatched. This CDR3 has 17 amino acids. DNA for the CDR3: TGTGCCAGCAGCTTATACGGAGCGACAGGGGGGCTTGATGGCTACACCTTC. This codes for CASSLYGATGGLDGYTF.

As DNA, the CDR3 is TGCGCCAGCAGTCTAAAAAAGGACAGGCAAAGGGAGGGAAACTATGGCTACACCTTC. Protein product: CASSLKKDRQREGNYGYTF. This chain uses TRBV23-1 with TRBJ1-2, with TRBD1 matching over 7 bases. TRBV23-1 is an open reading frame whose function is uncertain. CDR3 size: 19 residues. V shed 4 bases and J 2 bases; nucleotides not matched to a gene: 19.

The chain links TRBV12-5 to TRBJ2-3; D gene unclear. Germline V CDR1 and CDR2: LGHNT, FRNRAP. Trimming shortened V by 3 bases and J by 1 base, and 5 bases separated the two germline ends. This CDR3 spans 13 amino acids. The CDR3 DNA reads TGTGCTAGTGGTTTATCAGGCACAGATACGCAGTATTTT. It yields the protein CASGLSGTDTQYF. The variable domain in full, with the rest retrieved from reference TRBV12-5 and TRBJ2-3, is DARVTQTPRHKVTEMGQEVTMRCQPILGHNTVFWYRQTMMQGLELLAYFRNRAPLDDSGMPKDRFSAEMPDATLATLKIQPSEPRDSAVYFCASGLSGTDTQYFGPGTRLTVL.

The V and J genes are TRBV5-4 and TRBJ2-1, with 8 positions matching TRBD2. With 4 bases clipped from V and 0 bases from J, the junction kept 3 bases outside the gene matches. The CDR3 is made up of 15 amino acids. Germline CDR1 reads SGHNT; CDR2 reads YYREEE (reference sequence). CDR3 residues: CASSQTSGSYNEQFF. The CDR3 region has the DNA TGTGCCAGCAGCCAAACTAGCGGCTCCTACAATGAGCAGTTCTTC.

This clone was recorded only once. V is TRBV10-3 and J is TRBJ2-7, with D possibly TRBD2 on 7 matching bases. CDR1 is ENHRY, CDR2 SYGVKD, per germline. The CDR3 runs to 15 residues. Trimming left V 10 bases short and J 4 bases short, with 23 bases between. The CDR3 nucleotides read TGTGCCACTAACCAGGGCCTGGGGGGGGCTTACGAGCAGTACGTC. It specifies CATNQGLGGAYEQYV.

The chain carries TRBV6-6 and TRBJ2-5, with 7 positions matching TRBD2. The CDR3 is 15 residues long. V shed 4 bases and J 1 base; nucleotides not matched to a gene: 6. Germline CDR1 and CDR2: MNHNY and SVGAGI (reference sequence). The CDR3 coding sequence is TGTGCCAGCAGTTGGGTAGCGGGTTTCCAAGAGACCCAGTACTTC. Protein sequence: CASSWVAGFQETQYF.

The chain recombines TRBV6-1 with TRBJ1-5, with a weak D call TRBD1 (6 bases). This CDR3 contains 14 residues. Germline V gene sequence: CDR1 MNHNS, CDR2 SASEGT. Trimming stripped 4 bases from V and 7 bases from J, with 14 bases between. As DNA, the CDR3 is TGTGCCAGCAGTGTGCAGGGGTCCAGACAGCCCCAGCATTTT. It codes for CASSVQGSRQPQHF.

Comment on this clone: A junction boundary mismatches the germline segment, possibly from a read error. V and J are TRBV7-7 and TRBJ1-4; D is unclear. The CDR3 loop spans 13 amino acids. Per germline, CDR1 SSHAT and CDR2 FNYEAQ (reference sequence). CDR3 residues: CASSLTTDEKLFF. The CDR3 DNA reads TGTGCTAGCAGCTTAACCACGGATGAAAAACTGTTTTTT.

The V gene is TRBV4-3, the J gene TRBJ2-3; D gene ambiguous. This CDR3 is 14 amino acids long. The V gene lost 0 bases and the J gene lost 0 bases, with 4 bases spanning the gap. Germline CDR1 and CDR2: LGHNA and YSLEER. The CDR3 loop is CASSQEYSTDTQYF. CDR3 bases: TGCGCCAGCAGCCAAGAGTATAGCACAGATACGCAGTATTTT.

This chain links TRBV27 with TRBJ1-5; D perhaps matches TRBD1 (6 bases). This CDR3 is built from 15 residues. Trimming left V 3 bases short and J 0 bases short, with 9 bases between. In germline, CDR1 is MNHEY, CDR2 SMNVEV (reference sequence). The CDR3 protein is CASSLDSYSNQPQHF. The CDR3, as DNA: TGTGCCAGCAGTTTGGACAGTTATAGCAATCAGCCCCAGCATTTT.

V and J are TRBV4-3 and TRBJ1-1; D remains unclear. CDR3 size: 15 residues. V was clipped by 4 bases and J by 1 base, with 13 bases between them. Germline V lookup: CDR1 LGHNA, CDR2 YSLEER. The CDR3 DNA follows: TGCGCCAGCAGCCGGGATGGTGGCGAGAACACTGAAGCTTTCTTT. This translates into CASSRDGGENTEAFF.

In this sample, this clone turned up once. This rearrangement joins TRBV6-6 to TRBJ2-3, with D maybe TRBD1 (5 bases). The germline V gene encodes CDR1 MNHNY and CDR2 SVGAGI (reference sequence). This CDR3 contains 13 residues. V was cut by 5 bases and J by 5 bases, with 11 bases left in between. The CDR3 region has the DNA TGTGCCAGCAGTCAGGGTGGGGTAGATACGCAGTATTTT. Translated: CASSQGGVDTQYF.

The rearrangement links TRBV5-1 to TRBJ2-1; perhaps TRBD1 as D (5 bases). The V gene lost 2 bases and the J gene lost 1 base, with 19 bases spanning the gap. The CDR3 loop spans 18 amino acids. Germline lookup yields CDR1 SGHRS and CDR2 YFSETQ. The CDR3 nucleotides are TGCGCCAGCAGCTTTGGACAAGTCTTAGTCACATCCTACAATGAGCAGTTCTTC. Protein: CASSFGQVLVTSYNEQFF.

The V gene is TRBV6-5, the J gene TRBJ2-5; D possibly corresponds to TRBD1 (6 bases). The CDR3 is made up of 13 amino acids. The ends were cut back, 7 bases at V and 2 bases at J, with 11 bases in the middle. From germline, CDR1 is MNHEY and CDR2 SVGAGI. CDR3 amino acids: CASKGGPQETQYF. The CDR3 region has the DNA TGTGCCAGCAAAGGGGGTCCACAAGAGACCCAGTACTTC.

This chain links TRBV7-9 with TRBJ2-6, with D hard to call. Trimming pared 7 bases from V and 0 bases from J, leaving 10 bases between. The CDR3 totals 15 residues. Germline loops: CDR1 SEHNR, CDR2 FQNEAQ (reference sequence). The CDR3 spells CASTEGSSGANVLTF. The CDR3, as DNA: TGTGCCAGCACCGAAGGCAGCTCTGGGGCCAACGTCCTGACTTTC.